This TCR beta chain was found in a study of T-cell memory formation after mild COVID-19. Study information: TCR clusters were largely donor specific. Study-wide findings and caveats: Contracting CD4+ clones were located mainly in CM and EM, and CD8+ clones in EMRA. That cross-reactive memory joined was suggested by some responding clones appearing in pre-infection memory. The authors left the SARS-CoV-2 specificity of second-wave clones peaking on day 37 unconfirmed.

One entry per CDR3 protein, called by TCRdb with MiXCR from the 5' RACE reads. The profile covers 75,000 to 95,000 distinct CDR3 sequences, with 10% to 15% appearing a single time and 25% to 35% taken by the ten largest. This clonotype was seen a few times. Its antigen is not identified. Per germline, CDR1 LGHDT and CDR2 YNNKEL (reference sequence). CDR3 length equals 13 residues. V was pared by 2 bases and J by 5 bases, with 1 base of the junction left unmatched. Sequenced material: PBMCs or a T cell subset sorted from them (not recorded which). The origin of this receptor is an adult woman who had mild COVID-19 (a few samples of this study predate the infection). Cell type and time point are not known. The chain employs TRBV3-1 and TRBJ2-7, with 9 nucleotides matching TRBD1. This CDR3 reads CASSQTGGNEQYF. CDR3 nucleotide sequence: TGTGCCAGCAGCCAAACAGGGGGCAACGAGCAGTACTTC.